A selection of T cell receptor beta chains follows, all from one sample in a study of T cell repertoires in cytomegalovirus infection. These TCRs are of unknown antigen specificity. TCRdb re-called the reads with MiXCR, one entry per CDR3 protein. Counted here are more than 30,000 distinct CDR3 sequences, about 50% occurring once; the ten biggest clones make up 75% to 95%. The sequencing here drew on CD8+ T cells from cultured PBMCs, taken from culture after CMV antigen stimulation. The receptors shown here come from a human donor in good health (CMV status not recorded). Some clones in this sample may be carry-over from other donors' samples. The CDR3 runs from the conserved cysteine through the conserved F or W. A D gene is named only where the DNA matches it firmly. Clone size is given for some rows only: seen once, a few or many times, or a class if the clone is expanded.

clone_size j_call d_call v_call cdr3_aa cdr3_nt
- TRBJ2-3 TRBD1 TRBV19 CASSDGQGGIDTQYF TGTGCCAGTAGCGATGGACAGGGGGGTATAGATACGCAGTATTTT
- TRBJ1-1 - TRBV10-2 CASKLEVNTEAFF TGCGCCAGCAAGCTGGAGGTGAACACTGAAGCTTTCTTT
- TRBJ2-2 - TRBV7-3 CASSLDTGELFF TGTGCCAGCAGCTTAGACACCGGGGAGCTGTTTTTT
many TRBJ2-3 - TRBV7-8 CASSSPLYGERGTTSVPSTDTQYF TGTGCCAGCAGCTCCCCCCTCTATGGGGAGAGGGGTACCACTTCCGTACCAAGCACAGATACGCAGTATTTT
- TRBJ1-1 - TRBV19 CASSIPWGSAEAFF TGTGCCAGTAGTATCCCGTGGGGTTCGGCTGAAGCTTTCTTT
- TRBJ2-3 - TRBV19 CASSKVSDTQYF TGTGCCAGTAGTAAGGTCTCGGATACGCAGTATTTT
- TRBJ1-5 - TRBV18 CASSAVGQERQPQHF TGTGCCAGCTCCGCCGTAGGGCAGGAGAGACAGCCCCAGCATTTT
- TRBJ2-5 - TRBV6-5 CASSPWGRRQETQYF TGTGCCAGCAGCCCATGGGGGCGCCGACAAGAGACCCAGTACTTC
- TRBJ2-7 TRBD1 TRBV4-1 CASSQDLRGTGSYEQYF TGCGCCAGCAGCCAAGACCTCCGAGGGACAGGGTCCTACGAGCAGTACTTC
once TRBJ1-5 - TRBV20-1 CSARRRTASYSNQPQHF TGCAGTGCTAGAAGGCGGACAGCTTCCTATAGCAATCAGCCCCAGCATTTT
few TRBJ2-3 - TRBV11-2 CASSWITDTQYF TGTGCCAGCAGCTGGATCACAGATACGCAGTATTTT
- TRBJ2-1 TRBD2 TRBV27 CASTSASESSGSSYNEQFF TGTGCCAGCACCTCGGCCAGCGAATCCAGCGGGAGCTCCTACAATGAGCAGTTCTTC
once TRBJ1-1 - TRBV6-2/TRBV6-3 CASSQASDINTEAFF TGTGCCAGCAGTCAGGCCTCTGACATTAACACTGAAGCTTTCTTT
- TRBJ1-5 - TRBV7-8 CASSLGFPHQPQHF TGTGCCAGCAGCTTAGGATTCCCGCATCAGCCCCAGCATTTT
- TRBJ2-7 - TRBV7-6 CASSLGWAGSSYEQYF TGTGCCAGCAGCTTAGGTTGGGCAGGGAGTTCCTACGAGCAGTACTTC
- TRBJ2-1 - TRBV7-3 CASSYRGEGDEQFF TGTGCCAGCAGCTATCGAGGTGAGGGAGATGAGCAGTTCTTC
few TRBJ2-3 TRBD2 TRBV7-6 CASSLFLLAGLPTDTQYF TGTGCCAGCAGCTTATTCCTTTTAGCGGGCCTACCAACAGATACGCAGTATTTT
- TRBJ1-5 - TRBV6-1 CASSRTGYGQPQHF TGTGCCAGCAGCAGAACAGGGTACGGTCAGCCCCAGCATTTT
- TRBJ1-1 - TRBV7-2 CASSPKRGVPAEAFF TGTGCCAGCAGCCCCAAGCGGGGGGTACCCGCTGAAGCTTTCTTT
- TRBJ2-7 TRBD2 TRBV7-6 CASSVTSASYEQYF TGTGCCAGCAGCGTGACTAGCGCTTCCTACGAGCAGTACTTC
- TRBJ2-3 TRBD2 TRBV7-9 CASTTLGPLAGGHTDTQYF TGTGCCAGCACCACCCTTGGCCCGCTAGCGGGAGGGCACACAGATACGCAGTATTTT
- TRBJ1-1 - TRBV19 CASSPRENTEAFF TGTGCCAGTAGTCCCAGGGAGAACACTGAAGCTTTCTTT
many TRBJ2-1 - TRBV7-3 CASSLSHWDHSYNEQFF TGTGCCAGCAGTCTATCACATTGGGACCACTCCTACAATGAGCAGTTCTTC
- TRBJ2-3 - TRBV7-2 CASSSGLMGAEDTQYF TGTGCCAGCAGCTCCGGACTAATGGGGGCTGAAGATACGCAGTATTTT
many TRBJ2-7 TRBD1 TRBV28 CASAQQGAGEQYF TGTGCCAGCGCCCAGCAGGGGGCGGGCGAGCAGTACTTC
- TRBJ1-5 - TRBV7-2 CASSLAFNQPQHF TGTGCCAGCAGCTTAGCCTTCAATCAGCCCCAGCATTTT
- TRBJ2-1 - TRBV11-1 CASSRARTSVKNEQFF TGTGCCAGCAGCCGAGCAAGGACTTCCGTTAAGAATGAGCAGTTCTTC
- TRBJ2-1 - TRBV6-5 CASSYAGINEQFF TGTGCCAGCAGTTACGCCGGGATCAATGAGCAGTTCTTC
- TRBJ2-3 - TRBV27 CASSFVGGRGWVMTDTQYF TGTGCCAGCAGTTTCGTCGGGGGGCGTGGTTGGGTTATGACAGATACGCAGTATTTT
- TRBJ2-3 TRBD2 TRBV20-1 CSAGTSGGGTDTQYF TGCAGTGCCGGGACTAGCGGAGGGGGCACAGATACGCAGTATTTT
many TRBJ2-1 - TRBV7-2 CASSLAGPGSAYNEQFF TGTGCCAGCAGCTTAGCGGGGCCGGGGAGCGCCTACAATGAGCAGTTCTTC
- TRBJ2-1 TRBD2 TRBV28 CASRATLAGFNEQFF TGTGCCAGCAGGGCCACTCTAGCGGGATTCAATGAGCAGTTCTTC
- TRBJ2-4 TRBD2 TRBV6-1 CASRERGGRKNIQYF TGTGCCAGCAGAGAGCGGGGGGGCCGGAAAAACATTCAGTACTTC
- TRBJ1-5 - TRBV25-1 CASSGRPGNSNQPQHF TGTGCCAGCAGTGGCAGACCAGGGAATAGCAATCAGCCCCAGCATTTT
few TRBJ1-6 - TRBV2 CASSEFRVSPNSPLHF TGTGCCAGCAGTGAATTCCGGGTCTCACCTAATTCACCCCTCCACTTT
few TRBJ2-5 - TRBV5-4 CASSLSETQYF TGTGCCAGCAGCTTGTCGGAGACCCAGTACTTC
- TRBJ2-5 - TRBV7-3 CASSLKGETQYF TGTGCCAGCAGCTTAAAAGGAGAGACCCAGTACTTC
- TRBJ2-5 - TRBV9 CASSAVLGGTQYF TGTGCCAGCAGCGCGGTCCTCGGGGGGACCCAGTACTTC
- TRBJ2-5 - TRBV11-3 CASSLDPIETQYF TGTGCCAGCAGCTTAGACCCTATTGAGACCCAGTACTTC
- TRBJ1-5 TRBD1 TRBV28 CASSPRDRGSNQPQHF TGTGCCAGCAGTCCGCGGGACAGGGGTAGCAATCAGCCCCAGCATTTT
- TRBJ2-1 - TRBV7-3 CASSRSWGSEQFF TGTGCCAGCAGCCGGTCCTGGGGTAGTGAGCAGTTCTTC
- TRBJ2-1 - TRBV20-1 CSASGTPYNEQFF TGCAGTGCTAGCGGGACCCCCTACAATGAGCAGTTCTTC
- TRBJ1-1 - TRBV7-6 CASSLGGLETEAFF TGTGCCAGCAGCTTAGGGGGGCTTGAAACTGAAGCTTTCTTT
once TRBJ2-7 - TRBV7-2 CASSAGLGSSYEQYF TGTGCCAGCAGCGCTGGACTTGGGAGCTCCTACGAGCAGTACTTC
- TRBJ2-1 - TRBV5-4 CASSFFRGPPSSYNEQFF TGTGCCAGCAGCTTTTTTAGGGGACCCCCGAGCTCCTACAATGAGCAGTTCTTC
- TRBJ1-1 - TRBV14 CASSRRGEAFF TGTGCCAGCAGCAGGAGGGGGGAAGCTTTCTTT
many TRBJ2-6 - TRBV7-6 CASSFHPQGVNSGANVLTF TGTGCCAGCAGCTTTCACCCACAGGGAGTAAACTCTGGGGCCAACGTCCTGACTTTC
- TRBJ1-6 TRBD1 TRBV27 CASALSGTGYSPLHF TGTGCCAGCGCGCTGTCCGGGACAGGGTACTCACCCCTCCACTTT
- TRBJ2-2 - TRBV15 CATSTWDLKNTGELFF TGTGCCACCAGCACCTGGGACTTAAAGAACACCGGGGAGCTGTTTTTT
- TRBJ2-4 TRBD1 TRBV5-1 CASAGQGKAKNIQYF TGCGCCAGCGCGGGACAGGGGAAGGCCAAAAACATTCAGTACTTC
- TRBJ2-7 TRBD1 TRBV30 CACDRGPTYEQYF TGTGCCTGCGACAGGGGGCCTACCTACGAGCAGTACTTC
- TRBJ2-6 - TRBV12-3/TRBV12-4 CASSVQGTGANVLTF TGTGCCAGCAGTGTACAGGGTACAGGGGCCAACGTCCTGACTTTC
many TRBJ1-1 - TRBV28 CASSNGQTNTNTEAFF TGTGCCAGCAGCAATGGACAGACCAACACTAACACTGAAGCTTTCTTT
- TRBJ2-7 TRBD1 TRBV7-9 CASSQTGSYEQYF TGTGCCAGCAGCCAGACAGGGAGCTACGAGCAGTACTTC